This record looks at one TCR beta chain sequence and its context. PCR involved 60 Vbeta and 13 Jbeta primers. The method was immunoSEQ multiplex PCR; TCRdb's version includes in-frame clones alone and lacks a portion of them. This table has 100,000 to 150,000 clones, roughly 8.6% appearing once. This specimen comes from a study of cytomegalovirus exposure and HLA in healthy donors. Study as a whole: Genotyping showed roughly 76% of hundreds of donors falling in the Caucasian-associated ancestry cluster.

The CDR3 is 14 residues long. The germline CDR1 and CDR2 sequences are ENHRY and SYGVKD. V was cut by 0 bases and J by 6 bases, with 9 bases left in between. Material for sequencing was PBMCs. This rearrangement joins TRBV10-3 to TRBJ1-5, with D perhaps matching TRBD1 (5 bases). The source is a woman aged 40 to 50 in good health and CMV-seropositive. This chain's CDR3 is CAISESGRGQPQHF. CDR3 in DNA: TGTGCCATCAGTGAGTCGGGGAGGGGTCAGCCCCAGCATTTT.